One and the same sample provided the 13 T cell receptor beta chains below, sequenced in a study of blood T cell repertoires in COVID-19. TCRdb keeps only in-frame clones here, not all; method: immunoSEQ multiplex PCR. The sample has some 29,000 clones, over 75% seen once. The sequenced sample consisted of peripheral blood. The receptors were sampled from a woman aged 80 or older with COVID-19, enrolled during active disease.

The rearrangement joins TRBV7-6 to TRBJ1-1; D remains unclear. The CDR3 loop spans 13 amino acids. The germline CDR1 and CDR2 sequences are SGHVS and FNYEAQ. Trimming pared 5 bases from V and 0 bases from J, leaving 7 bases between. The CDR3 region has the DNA TGTGCCAGCAGCGAAACGGTGAACACTGAAGCTTTCTTT. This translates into CASSETVNTEAFF. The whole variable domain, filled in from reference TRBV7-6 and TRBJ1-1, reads GAGVSQSPRYKVTKRGQDVALRCDPISGHVSLYWYRQALGQGPEFLTYFNYEAQQDKSGLPNDRFSAERPEGSISTLTIQRTEQRDSAMYRCASSETVNTEAFFGQGTRLTVV.

CDR3 amino acids: CASSLRGGGGPLHF. The CDR3 nucleotides read TGTGCCAGCTCACTTAGGGGAGGGGGTGGACCCCTCCACTTT. The chain links TRBV18 to TRBJ1-6, with D perhaps TRBD1 (6 bases). The germline V and J ends were trimmed by 4 bases and 12 bases, with 16 bases remaining between them. The CDR3 is 14 residues long. The germline gives CDR1 KGHSH, CDR2 LQKENI.

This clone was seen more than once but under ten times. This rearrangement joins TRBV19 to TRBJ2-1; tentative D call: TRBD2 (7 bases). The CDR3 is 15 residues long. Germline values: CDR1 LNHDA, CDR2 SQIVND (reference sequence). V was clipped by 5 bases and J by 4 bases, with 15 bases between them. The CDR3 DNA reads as TGTGCCAGTAGTTCGGGGGGCACCTTTTACAATGAGCAGTTCTTC. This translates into CASSSGGTFYNEQFF.

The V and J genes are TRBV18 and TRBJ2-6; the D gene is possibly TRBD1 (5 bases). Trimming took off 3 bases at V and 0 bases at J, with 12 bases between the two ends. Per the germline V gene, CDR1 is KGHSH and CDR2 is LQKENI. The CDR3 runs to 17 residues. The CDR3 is CASSPDSFPSGANVLTF. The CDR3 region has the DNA TGTGCCAGCTCACCCGACAGTTTCCCCTCTGGGGCCAACGTCCTGACTTTC.

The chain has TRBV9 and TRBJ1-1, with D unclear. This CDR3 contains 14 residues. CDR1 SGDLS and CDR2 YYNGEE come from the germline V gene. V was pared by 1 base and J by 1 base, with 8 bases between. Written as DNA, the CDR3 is TGTGCCAGCAGCGTATCTACGTCGAACACTGAAGCTTTCTTT. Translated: CASSVSTSNTEAFF.

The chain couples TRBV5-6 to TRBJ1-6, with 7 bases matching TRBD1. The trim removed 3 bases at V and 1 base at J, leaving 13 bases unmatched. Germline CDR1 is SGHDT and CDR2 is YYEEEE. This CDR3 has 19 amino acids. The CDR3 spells CASSSDRRIGRSYNSPLHF. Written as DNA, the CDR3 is TGTGCCAGCAGCTCGGACAGGAGGATAGGGCGTTCCTATAATTCACCCCTCCACTTT.

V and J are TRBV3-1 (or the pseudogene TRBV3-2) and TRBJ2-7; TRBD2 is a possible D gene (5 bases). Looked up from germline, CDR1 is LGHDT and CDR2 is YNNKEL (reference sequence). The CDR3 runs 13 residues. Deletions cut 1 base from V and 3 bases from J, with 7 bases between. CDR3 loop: CASSQVAGYEQYF. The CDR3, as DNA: TGTGCCAGCAGCCAAGTTGCGGGCTACGAGCAGTACTTC.

The CDR3 sequence: CASTYRGAYEQYF. The CDR3 nucleotides read TGTGCCAGCACGTACAGGGGGGCCTACGAGCAGTACTTC. The chain couples TRBV12-3 or TRBV12-4 to TRBJ2-7, with 8 positions matching TRBD1. The V segment lost 7 bases and the J segment 2 bases; nucleotides outside the gene matches: 4. This CDR3 comprises 13 residues.

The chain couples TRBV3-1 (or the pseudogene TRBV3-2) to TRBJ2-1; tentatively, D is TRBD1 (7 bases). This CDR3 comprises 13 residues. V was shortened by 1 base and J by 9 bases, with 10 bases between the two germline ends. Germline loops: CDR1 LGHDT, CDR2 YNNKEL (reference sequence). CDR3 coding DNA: TGTGCCAGCAGCCAAGGACAGGGAGGTGAGCAGTTCTTC. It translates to CASSQGQGGEQFF.

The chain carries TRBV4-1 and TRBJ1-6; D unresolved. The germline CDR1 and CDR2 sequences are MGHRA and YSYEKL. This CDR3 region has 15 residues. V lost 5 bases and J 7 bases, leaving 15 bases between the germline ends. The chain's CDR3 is CASSDGRARNSPLHF. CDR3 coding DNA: TGCGCCAGCAGCGACGGGAGGGCAAGGAATTCACCCCTCCACTTT.

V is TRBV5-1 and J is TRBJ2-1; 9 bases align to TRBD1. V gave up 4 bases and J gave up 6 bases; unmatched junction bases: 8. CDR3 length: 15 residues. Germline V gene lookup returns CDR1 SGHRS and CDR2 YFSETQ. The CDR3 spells CASSAPGTGLNEQFF. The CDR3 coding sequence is TGCGCCAGCAGCGCACCCGGGACAGGGCTCAATGAGCAGTTCTTC.

The CDR3 region is CASSGHQLGAKNIQYF. The CDR3 coding sequence is TGTGCCAGTAGTGGACACCAACTGGGGGCCAAAAACATTCAGTACTTC. The chain links TRBV19 to TRBJ2-4, with D maybe TRBD1 (5 bases). V lost 5 bases and J lost 1, with 15 bases in between. Germline lookup yields CDR1 LNHDA and CDR2 SQIVND (reference sequence). The CDR3 extends over 16 amino acids.

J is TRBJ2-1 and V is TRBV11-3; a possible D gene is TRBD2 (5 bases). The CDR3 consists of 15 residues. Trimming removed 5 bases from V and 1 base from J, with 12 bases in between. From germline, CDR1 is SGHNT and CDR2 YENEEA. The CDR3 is CASSPGGPSYNEQFF. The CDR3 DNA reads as TGTGCCAGCAGCCCAGGAGGCCCGTCCTACAATGAGCAGTTCTTC.